The 11 T cell receptor beta chains given below trace back to one sample, sequenced in a study of regulatory T cells in long-lasting Graves disease. According to the study, TCR beta libraries were built with iRepertoire HTBI primers and CDR3-region Arm-PCR. Via MiXCR, TCRdb re-called the multiplex PCR reads, giving one row per CDR3 protein. The repertoire holds approximately 500,000 distinct CDR3 sequences, with approximately 21% as singletons. Regarding time point: persistent/refractory GD, antithyroid drugs over 5 years with positive TRAb. From RNA extracted from PBMCs, the TCR library was made. The material sequenced was peripheral blood mononuclear cells (PBMCs), taken when the disease was refractory, from a patient treated with antithyroid drugs. The source is a female donor with Graves disease.

This clonotype was counted many times. The gene calls are TRBV27 and TRBJ1-1, with D perhaps TRBD1 (5 bases). This CDR3 spans 14 amino acids. Germline V gives CDR1 MNHEY, CDR2 SMNVEV (reference sequence). V lost 3 bases to trimming and J lost 1 base, with 9 bases between them. For the CDR3, the DNA is TGTGCCAGCAGTTTGGACATCTGGAACACTGAAGCTTTCTTT. The encoded protein is CASSLDIWNTEAFF.

This clonotype came up many times. The J gene is TRBJ2-2, the V gene TRBV28; 7 nucleotides line up with TRBD2. The CDR3 spans 15 residues. J lost 2 bases, V lost 6 bases, and 6 bases had no gene match. Germline CDR1 MDHEN, CDR2 SYDVKM. DNA of the CDR3: TGTGCCAGCAGGCCTACTAGCGCTAACACCGGGGAGCTGTTTTTT. The encoded protein is CASRPTSANTGELFF.

The rearrangement uses TRBV7-2 and TRBJ2-5; 10 positions agree with TRBD2. The ends lost 1 base at V and 3 bases at J; junction bases unmatched: 5. This CDR3 has 16 residues. Germline CDR1 and CDR2: SGHTA and FQGNSA. The CDR3 DNA follows: TGTGCCAGCAGCTTAGGCCTAGCGGGAGAGGAAGAGACCCAGTACTTC. Amino acid sequence: CASSLGLAGEEETQYF.

This clonotype has ten or more counts. The CDR3 region is CASRKQGFGEQYF. The CDR3 DNA sequence: TGTGCCAGCAGAAAACAGGGATTCGGGGAGCAGTACTTC. The chain is built from TRBV6-1 and TRBJ2-7, with D perhaps TRBD1 (6 bases). Trimming took 6 bases from V and 7 from J, leaving 16 bases between them. The CDR3 runs 13 residues. The germline V gene has CDR1 MNHNS and CDR2 SASEGT.

The chain employs TRBV3-1 and TRBJ1-3, with D possibly matching TRBD1 (5 bases). Germline CDR1 is LGHDT and CDR2 is YNNKEL (reference sequence). The length of the CDR3 is 14 residues. Between the trimmed V and J ends, which lost 4 bases and 9 bases, there was a span of 16 bases. This CDR3 is CASSPSGRTGTIYF. The CDR3 region has the DNA TGTGCCAGCAGCCCATCGGGGAGAACAGGCACCATATATTTT.

The chain has TRBV6-2 or TRBV6-3 and TRBJ1-5; D is perhaps TRBD1 (6 bases). Looked up from germline, CDR1 is MNHEY and CDR2 is SVGEGT. Trimming took 0 bases from V and 4 from J, leaving 13 bases between them. The CDR3 loop spans 16 amino acids. The CDR3 sequence: CASSYSTGPPNQPQHF. Here the CDR3 DNA reads TGTGCCAGCAGTTACTCGACAGGACCGCCGAATCAGCCCCAGCATTTT.

V usage is TRBV7-9 and J usage is TRBJ2-5, with TRBD2 matching over 7 bases. The germline V gene encodes CDR1 SEHNR and CDR2 FQNEAQ (reference sequence). The CDR3 has 13 residues. With 5 bases clipped from V and 1 base from J, the junction kept 1 base outside the gene matches. In DNA, the CDR3 is TGTGCCAGCAGCACTAGCGCCCAAGAGACCCAGTACTTC. It translates to CASSTSAQETQYF.

Ten or more counts support this clonotype. In DNA form, the CDR3 reads TGCGCCAGCAGCGTGGAACCCGGCGCCATGGCAGGGGCCAACGTCCTGACTTTC. Protein product: CASSVEPGAMAGANVLTF. This chain connects TRBV5-1 to TRBJ2-6; D call uncertain. The length of the CDR3 is 18 residues. From germline, CDR1 is SGHRS and CDR2 YFSETQ. V lost 4 bases, J lost 4 bases, and 21 bases lay in between.

This clonotype came up many times. The rearrangement uses TRBV28 and TRBJ1-1; D might be TRBD1 (6 bases). V shed 4 bases and J shed 4 bases, with 10 bases lying between them. There are 13 residues in the CDR3. CDR1 and CDR2 (germline): MDHEN, SYDVKM. CDR3 DNA sequence: TGTGCCAGCAGTTACGGACAGCTCACTGAAGCTTTCTTT. Protein sequence: CASSYGQLTEAFF.

This clonotype was counted at least ten times. The chain recombines TRBV28 with TRBJ1-5, with a tentative D call TRBD1 (6 bases). The CDR3 sequence is 16 residues long. CDR1 is MDHEN and CDR2 is SYDVKM in the germline V gene. V was cut by 3 bases and J by 2 bases, with 14 bases left in between. CDR3 residues: CASSFPFRGGNQPQHF. The CDR3 DNA follows: TGTGCCAGCAGTTTCCCCTTCAGGGGCGGCAATCAGCCCCAGCATTTT.

A few counts support this clonotype. The chain uses TRBV18 and TRBJ2-5; unclear D gene. CDR3 length: 15 amino acids. Germline-derived CDR1 and CDR2 are KGHSH and LQKENI. Trimming stripped 3 bases from V and 3 bases from J, with 14 bases between. The CDR3 DNA is TGTGCCAGCTCACCCCCTCCCGGGCTTGAAGAGACCCAGTACTTC. Translated, it gives CASSPPPGLEETQYF.